These 17 T cell receptor beta chains came from one sample sequenced in a study of identical twins. One entry per CDR3 protein results from TCRdb running MiXCR on the 5' RACE reads. This sample yields 1.5 million to 2 million distinct CDR3 sequences, of which less than 35% are seen a single time; about 0.27% belongs to the top ten. Sequenced input: cord blood. These receptors were collected from a newborn girl in good health.

In its sample, this clonotype was seen a few times. The chain recombines TRBV6-5 with TRBJ1-6; D call uncertain. From germline, CDR1 is MNHEY and CDR2 SVGAGI. The V end lost 0 bases, the J end lost 9 bases, and 6 bases lay between the germline ends. The CDR3 loop spans 13 amino acids. CDR3 in DNA: TGTGCCAGCAGTTACTCGACCTCTTCACCCCTCCACTTT. This sequence encodes CASSYSTSSPLHF.

The rearrangement joins TRBV6-7 to TRBJ1-1, with D possibly being TRBD1 (5 bases). TRBV6-7 counts as an open reading frame of uncertain function. Trimming left V 5 bases short and J 8 bases short, with 12 bases between. This CDR3 contains 12 residues. CDR3 coding DNA: TGTGCCAGCAGTAACCGGGACCCCGAAGCTTTCTTT. This gives the protein CASSNRDPEAFF.

The V call is TRBV20-1, the J call TRBJ2-2; TRBD1 is a possible D gene (5 bases). The V gene's germline CDR1 is DFQATT and CDR2 SNEGSKA (reference sequence). The CDR3 covers 15 residues. V was clipped by 0 bases and J by 6 bases, with 14 bases between them. Here the CDR3 reads CSARERQARAGELFF. CDR3 DNA sequence: TGCAGTGCTAGAGAGAGACAAGCCAGGGCCGGGGAGCTGTTTTTT.

This clonotype was found a few times. The chain uses TRBV5-1 and TRBJ1-4, with 9 bases aligning to TRBD1. The CDR3 covers 16 residues. V lost 1 base and J lost 5; bases outside the gene matches: 6. CDR1 is SGHRS, CDR2 YFSETQ, per germline. DNA of the CDR3: TGCGCCAGCAGCTTGTGGGGGACAGGGCGGAATGAAAAACTGTTTTTT. Translating gives CASSLWGTGRNEKLFF.

This clonotype came up once. This chain uses TRBV6-5 with TRBJ2-5, with no clear D. This CDR3 comprises 13 residues. V was cut by 2 bases and J by 7 bases, with 11 bases left in between. Looked up from germline, CDR1 is MNHEY and CDR2 is SVGAGI. As DNA, the CDR3 is TGTGCCAGCAGTTACCTCGTCAGTGGGACCCAGTACTTC. It is translated as CASSYLVSGTQYF.

The rearrangement uses TRBV7-2 and TRBJ2-4, with a tentative D call TRBD1 (6 bases). CDR3 length: 13 amino acids. V lost 10 bases to trimming and J lost 1 base, with 11 bases between them. Germline loops: CDR1 SGHTA, CDR2 FQGNSA. This CDR3 is CATRQAAKNIQYF. For the CDR3, the DNA is TGTGCCACCCGACAGGCCGCCAAAAACATTCAGTACTTC.

The chain carries TRBV2 and TRBJ2-1, with 9 nucleotides matching TRBD2. This CDR3 comprises 14 residues. Trimming removed 7 bases from V and 5 bases from J; junction bases left unmatched: 6. Germline CDR1 is SNHLY and CDR2 is FYNNEI. For the CDR3, the DNA is TGTGCCAGCATCAGGCTAGCGGGGCACAATGAGCAGTTCTTC. It yields the protein CASIRLAGHNEQFF.

V and J are TRBV3-1 and TRBJ2-2; 14 nucleotides agree with TRBD2. With 10 bases clipped from V and 2 bases from J, the junction kept 9 bases outside the gene matches. This CDR3 is built from 17 residues. CDR1 and CDR2 (germline): LGHDT, YNNKEL (reference sequence). The CDR3 loop reads CATGMTSGRVNTGELFF. For the CDR3, the DNA is TGTGCCACCGGGATGACTAGCGGGAGGGTCAACACCGGGGAGCTGTTTTTT.

The V call is TRBV12-3 or TRBV12-4, the J call TRBJ2-1; 9 nucleotides match TRBD2. The J call may be faulty, since TRBJ2-7 better matches the DNA end. This CDR3 has 16 residues. CDR3 sequence: CASRDTSGRSYNEQYF. CDR3 in DNA: TGTGCCAGCAGGGATACTAGCGGGCGCTCCTACAATGAGCAGTACTTC.

The V and J genes are TRBV6-1 and TRBJ2-3, with 10 bases lining up with TRBD2. V shed 2 bases, J shed 1 base, and the junction held 6 bases outside the gene matches. From germline, CDR1 is MNHNS and CDR2 SASEGT. The CDR3 is 17 amino acids. The CDR3 nucleotides read TGTGCCAGCAGTGAATGGCTAGCGGGAGAGGGCACAGATACGCAGTATTTT. Translation gives CASSEWLAGEGTDTQYF.

Comment on this clonotype: It is unclear where the CDR3 begins or ends on the DNA, so no DNA is shown, and the CDR3 is as TCRdb lists it. The CDR3 spells CASSTSGRDLCGYTF. The J gene is TRBJ1-2, the V gene TRBV28; the table's D gene call, TRBD1, was not cross checked with the DNA. The CDR3 spans 15 amino acids, including both terminal residues. The V gene's germline CDR1 is MDHEN and CDR2 SYDVKM.

This clonotype was picked up a small number of times. The chain uses TRBV11-2 and TRBJ2-1; 8 bases map to TRBD2. Germline CDR1 reads SGHAT; CDR2 reads FQNNGV. The CDR3 totals 19 residues. V was clipped by 6 bases and J by 1 base; unmatched bases: 17. CDR3 in amino acids: CASRPAGGGNPRSYNEQFF. CDR3 nucleotide sequence: TGTGCCAGCAGACCCGCCGGGGGGGGAAACCCAAGGTCCTACAATGAGCAGTTCTTC.

This clonotype appeared a few times. This chain connects TRBV5-5 to TRBJ1-2; 8 nucleotides match TRBD1. Trimming took 0 bases from V and 4 from J; bases not matched to a gene: 5. The germline V gene has CDR1 SGHKS and CDR2 YYEKEE (reference sequence). This CDR3 has 15 amino acids. The CDR3 region is CASSLGQGISYGYTF. The CDR3 DNA reads TGTGCCAGCAGCTTGGGACAGGGGATTTCCTATGGCTACACCTTC.

Of note for this clonotype: Germline and junction disagree at one end, which may indicate a read error. The chain combines TRBV20-1 with TRBJ1-1; perhaps TRBD1 as D (5 bases). CDR3 length: 14 residues. Germline V gene lookup returns CDR1 DFQATT and CDR2 SNEGSKA (reference sequence). CDR3 sequence (DNA): TGCAGTGCCAGAGTAAACCGGGACAACACTGAAGCTTTCTTT. This gives the protein CSARVNRDNTEAFF.

The chain couples TRBV5-1 to TRBJ1-1; 8 nucleotides align to TRBD1. J was trimmed by 7 bases and V by 4 bases; bases with no gene match: 12. From germline, CDR1 is SGHRS and CDR2 YFSETQ. There are 15 residues in the CDR3. CDR3 in amino acids: CASSPKDRVSGEAFF. In DNA, the CDR3 is TGCGCCAGCAGCCCAAAGGACAGGGTGAGTGGTGAAGCTTTCTTT.

This chain links TRBV13 with TRBJ1-1; tentative D call: TRBD1 (6 bases). Trimming took off 0 bases at V and 4 bases at J, with 12 bases between the two ends. The CDR3 is 15 amino acids. Germline V gives CDR1 PRHDT, CDR2 FYEKMQ (reference sequence). CDR3 nucleotide sequence: TGTGCCAGCAGCTTAGGGTTTAGGGGGGGCACTGAAGCTTTCTTT. Translated, it gives CASSLGFRGGTEAFF.

The V call is TRBV4-2, the J call TRBJ2-3, with no clear D. Trimming left V 0 bases short and J 2 bases short, with 15 bases between. From germline, CDR1 is LGHNA and CDR2 YNFKEQ. This CDR3 comprises 17 residues. The CDR3 is CASSQEKNSRLTDTQYF. The CDR3 region has the DNA TGTGCCAGCAGCCAAGAGAAGAATAGCAGACTCACAGATACGCAGTATTTT.